This T cell receptor beta chain was sequenced during a study of blood T cell repertoires in COVID-19. As handled by the study authors: Amplification from reference gene primers served as the basis for estimated nucleated cell counts. Profiling relied on immunoSEQ multiplex PCR, and the TCRdb table lists in-frame clones only, not all of them. V and J calls and clone size follow that table, whereas D and trimming were derived from the DNA. The sample has under 200,000 clones, 85% to 90% seen once. This CDR3 comprises 15 residues. The ends were cut back, 0 bases at V and 8 bases at J, with 16 bases in the middle. Germline V lookup: CDR1 GTSNPN, CDR2 SVGIG (reference sequence). Followed longitudinally, the Seattle patients had been enrolled during active infection. The sample holds one count of this clone.

The receptor's source is a woman between 65 and 79 years old with COVID-19, enrolled during active disease. The rearrangement joins TRBV30 to TRBJ1-4; tentative D call: TRBD1 (5 bases). Material: peripheral blood. The DNA for the CDR3 is TGTGCCTGGAGTGTACGTAACAGGATGGGGGAAAAACTGTTTTTT. Translating it yields CAWSVRNRMGEKLFF.